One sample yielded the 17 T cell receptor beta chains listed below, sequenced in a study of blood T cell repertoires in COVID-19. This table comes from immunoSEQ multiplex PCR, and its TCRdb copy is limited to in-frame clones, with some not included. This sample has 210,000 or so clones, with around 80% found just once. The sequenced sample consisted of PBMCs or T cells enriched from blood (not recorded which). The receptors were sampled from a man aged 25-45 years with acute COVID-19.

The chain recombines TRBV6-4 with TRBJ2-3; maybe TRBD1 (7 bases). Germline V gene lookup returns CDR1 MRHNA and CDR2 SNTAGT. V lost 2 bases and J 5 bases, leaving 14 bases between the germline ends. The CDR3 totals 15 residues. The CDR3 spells CASSDGRGEVDTQYF. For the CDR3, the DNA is TGTGCCAGCAGTGACGGCAGGGGGGAGGTAGATACGCAGTATTTT.

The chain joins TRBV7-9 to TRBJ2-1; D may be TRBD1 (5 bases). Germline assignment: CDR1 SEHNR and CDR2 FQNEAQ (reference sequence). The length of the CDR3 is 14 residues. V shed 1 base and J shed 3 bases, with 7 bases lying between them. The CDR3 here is CASSLGGLYNEQFF. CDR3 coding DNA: TGTGCCAGCAGCTTAGGGGGCCTCTACAATGAGCAGTTCTTC.

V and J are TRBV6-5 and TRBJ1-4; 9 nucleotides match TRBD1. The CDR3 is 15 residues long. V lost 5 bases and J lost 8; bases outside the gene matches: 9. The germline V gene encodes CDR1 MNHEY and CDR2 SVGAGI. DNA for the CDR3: TGTGCCAGCAGTCTAGGGACAGGGTTTAGGGAAAAACTGTTTTTT. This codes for CASSLGTGFREKLFF.

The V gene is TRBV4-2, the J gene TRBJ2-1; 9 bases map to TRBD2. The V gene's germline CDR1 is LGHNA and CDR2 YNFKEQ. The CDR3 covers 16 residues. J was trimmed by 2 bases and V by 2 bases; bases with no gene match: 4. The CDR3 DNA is TGTGCCAGCAGCCAATCTAGCGGGGAACCCTACAATGAGCAGTTCTTC. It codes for CASSQSSGEPYNEQFF.

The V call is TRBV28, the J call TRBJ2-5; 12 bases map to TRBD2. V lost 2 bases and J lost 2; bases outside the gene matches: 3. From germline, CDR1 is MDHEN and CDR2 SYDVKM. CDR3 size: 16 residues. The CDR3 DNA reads TGTGCCAGCAGTTTAGCTGGACTAGCGGGGCAAGAGACCCAGTACTTC. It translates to CASSLAGLAGQETQYF.

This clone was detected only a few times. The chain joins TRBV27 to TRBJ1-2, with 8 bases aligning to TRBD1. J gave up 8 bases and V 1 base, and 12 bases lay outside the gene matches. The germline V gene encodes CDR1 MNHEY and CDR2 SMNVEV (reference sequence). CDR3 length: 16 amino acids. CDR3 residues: CASSLWPSTGDLGYTF. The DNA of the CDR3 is TGTGCCAGCAGTTTATGGCCTTCGACAGGGGATCTAGGCTACACCTTC.

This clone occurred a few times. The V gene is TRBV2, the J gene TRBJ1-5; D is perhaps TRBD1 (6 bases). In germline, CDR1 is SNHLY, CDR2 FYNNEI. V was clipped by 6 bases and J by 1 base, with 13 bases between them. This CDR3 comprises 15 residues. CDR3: CASSGQRDSNQPQHF. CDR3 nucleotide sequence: TGTGCCAGCAGCGGACAGAGGGACAGCAATCAGCCCCAGCATTTT.

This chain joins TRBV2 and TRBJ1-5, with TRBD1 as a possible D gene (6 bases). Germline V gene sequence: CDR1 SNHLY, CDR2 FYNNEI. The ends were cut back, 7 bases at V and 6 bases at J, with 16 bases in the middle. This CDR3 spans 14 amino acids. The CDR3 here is CASTTVGGVQPQHF. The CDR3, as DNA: TGTGCCAGCACCACAGTAGGGGGGGTTCAGCCCCAGCATTTT.

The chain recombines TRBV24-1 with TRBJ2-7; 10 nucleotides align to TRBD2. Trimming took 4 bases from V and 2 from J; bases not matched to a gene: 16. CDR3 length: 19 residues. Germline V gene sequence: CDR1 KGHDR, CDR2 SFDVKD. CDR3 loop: CATSEPGQILAGPPYEQYF. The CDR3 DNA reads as TGTGCCACCAGTGAGCCGGGACAAATACTAGCGGGGCCTCCCTACGAGCAGTACTTC.

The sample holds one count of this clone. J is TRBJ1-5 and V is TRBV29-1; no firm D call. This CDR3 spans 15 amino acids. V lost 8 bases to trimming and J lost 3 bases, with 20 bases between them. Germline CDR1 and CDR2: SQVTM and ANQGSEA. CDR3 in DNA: TGCAGCCCAGCGGGAGGGTCATGTAACAATCAGCCCCAGCATTTT. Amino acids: CSPAGGSCNNQPQHF.

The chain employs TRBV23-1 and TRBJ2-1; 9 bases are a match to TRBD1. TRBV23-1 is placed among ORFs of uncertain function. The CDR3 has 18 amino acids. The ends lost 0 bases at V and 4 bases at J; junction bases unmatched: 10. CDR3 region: CASSQSGIGTGPYNEQFF. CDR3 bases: TGCGCCAGCAGTCAATCCGGAATCGGGACAGGGCCATACAATGAGCAGTTCTTC.

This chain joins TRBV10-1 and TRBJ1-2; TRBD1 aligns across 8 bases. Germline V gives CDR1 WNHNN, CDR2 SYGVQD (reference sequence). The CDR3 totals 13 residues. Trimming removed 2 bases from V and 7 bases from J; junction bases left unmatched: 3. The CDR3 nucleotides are TGCGCCAGCAGTGAGCGGACAGGGAGTGGCTACACCTTC. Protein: CASSERTGSGYTF.

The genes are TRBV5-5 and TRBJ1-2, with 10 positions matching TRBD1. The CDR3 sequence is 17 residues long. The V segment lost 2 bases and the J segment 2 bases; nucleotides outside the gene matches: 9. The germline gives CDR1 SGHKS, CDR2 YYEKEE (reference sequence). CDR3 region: CASSFFRGQGSNYGYTF. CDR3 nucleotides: TGTGCCAGCAGCTTCTTTAGGGGACAGGGGTCGAACTATGGCTACACCTTC.

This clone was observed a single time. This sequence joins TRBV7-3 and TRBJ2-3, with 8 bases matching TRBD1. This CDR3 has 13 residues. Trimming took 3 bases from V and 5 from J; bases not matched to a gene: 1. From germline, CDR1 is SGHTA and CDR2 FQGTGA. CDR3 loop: CASSFTGGDTQYF. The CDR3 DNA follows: TGTGCCAGCAGCTTTACAGGGGGAGATACGCAGTATTTT.

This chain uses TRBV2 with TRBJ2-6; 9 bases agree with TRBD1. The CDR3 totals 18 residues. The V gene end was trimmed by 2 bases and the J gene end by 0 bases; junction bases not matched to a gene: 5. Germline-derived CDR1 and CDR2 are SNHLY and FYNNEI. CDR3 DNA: TGTGCCAGCAGTGAAATAGGGACAGGGTACTCTGGGGCCAACGTCCTGACTTTC. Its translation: CASSEIGTGYSGANVLTF.

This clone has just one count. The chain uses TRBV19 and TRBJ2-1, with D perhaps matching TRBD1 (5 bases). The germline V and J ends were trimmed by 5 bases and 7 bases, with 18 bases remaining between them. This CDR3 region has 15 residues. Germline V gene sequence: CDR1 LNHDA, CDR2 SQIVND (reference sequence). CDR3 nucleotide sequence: TGTGCCAGTAGTTCCGGAGATAAGCAGGGAAATGAGCAGTTCTTC. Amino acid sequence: CASSSGDKQGNEQFF.

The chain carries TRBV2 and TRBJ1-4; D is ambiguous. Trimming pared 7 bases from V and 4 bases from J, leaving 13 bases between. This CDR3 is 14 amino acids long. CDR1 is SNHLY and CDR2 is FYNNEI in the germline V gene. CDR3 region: CASKLEQSNEKLFF. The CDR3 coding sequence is TGTGCCAGCAAATTGGAGCAGAGTAATGAAAAACTGTTTTTT.